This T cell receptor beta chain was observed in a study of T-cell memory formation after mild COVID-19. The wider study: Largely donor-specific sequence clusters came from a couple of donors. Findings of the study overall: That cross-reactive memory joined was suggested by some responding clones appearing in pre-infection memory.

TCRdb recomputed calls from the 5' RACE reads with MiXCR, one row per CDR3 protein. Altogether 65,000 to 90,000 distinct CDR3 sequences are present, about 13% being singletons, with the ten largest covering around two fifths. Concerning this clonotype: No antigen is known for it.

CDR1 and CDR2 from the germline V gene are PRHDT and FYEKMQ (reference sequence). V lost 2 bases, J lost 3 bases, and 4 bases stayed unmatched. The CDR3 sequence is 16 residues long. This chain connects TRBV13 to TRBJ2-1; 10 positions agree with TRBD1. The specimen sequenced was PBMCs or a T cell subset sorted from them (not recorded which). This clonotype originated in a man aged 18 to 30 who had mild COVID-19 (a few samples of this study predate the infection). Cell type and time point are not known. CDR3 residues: CASSLLGQGVYNEQFF. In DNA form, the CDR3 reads TGTGCCAGCAGCTTATTAGGACAGGGGGTCTACAATGAGCAGTTCTTC. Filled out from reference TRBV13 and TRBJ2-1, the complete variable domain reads AAGVIQSPRHLIKEKRETATLKCYPIPRHDTVYWYQQGPGQDPQFLISFYEKMQSDKGSIPDRFSAQQFSDYHSELNMSSLELGDSALYFCASSLLGQGVYNEQFFGPGTRLTVL.